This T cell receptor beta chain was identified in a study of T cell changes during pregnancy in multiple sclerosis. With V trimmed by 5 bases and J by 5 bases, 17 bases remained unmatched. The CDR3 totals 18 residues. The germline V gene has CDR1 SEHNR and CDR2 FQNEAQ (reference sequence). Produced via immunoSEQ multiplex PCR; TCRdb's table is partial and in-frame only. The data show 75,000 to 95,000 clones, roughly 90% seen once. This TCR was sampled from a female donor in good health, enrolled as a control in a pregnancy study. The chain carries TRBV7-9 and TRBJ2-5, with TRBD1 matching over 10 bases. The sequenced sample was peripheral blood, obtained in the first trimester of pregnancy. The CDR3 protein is CASSRIDPPGTGVETQYF. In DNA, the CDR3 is TGTGCCAGCAGCCGAATCGACCCCCCCGGGACAGGGGTCGAGACCCAGTACTTC.